A single sample is the source of the 23 T cell receptor beta chains below, sequenced in a study of blood T cell repertoires in COVID-19 (TCRdb year 2020). To prepare the library, the immunoSEQ multiplex PCR assay was applied. Imported from immuneACCESS, the table was reduced by TCRdb to in-frame sequences with V and J called. These copies leave out some clones; in studies compared against another copy, an unresolved V gene accounts for under half, and the cause of the remainder is not known. For this sample the table gives 130,000 to 150,000 clones, of which around 86% were detected only once. The ten most abundant clones make up around 8.5% of the sample. Source material: peripheral blood. These receptors were obtained from a human donor in a cohort sampled during active COVID-19.

This rearrangement joins TRBV7-2 to TRBJ1-6; D is undetermined. This CDR3 comprises 13 residues. CDR1 is SGHTA and CDR2 is FQGNSA in the germline V gene. Trimming took 5 bases from V and 7 from J, leaving 9 bases between them. The CDR3 DNA sequence: TGTGCCAGCAGCCCACCCCTAAATTCACCCCTCCACTTT. Translating it yields CASSPPLNSPLHF.

This chain connects TRBV6-2 or TRBV6-3 to TRBJ2-6; 7 nucleotides align to TRBD2. This CDR3 is built from 18 residues. Germline CDR1 and CDR2: MNHEY and SVGEGT. V lost 6 bases and J lost 3; bases outside the gene matches: 14. The CDR3 DNA follows: TGTGCCAGCAGCCCCTGGGGGAGGGTCGCAGTTGGGGCCAACGTCCTGACTTTC. This sequence encodes CASSPWGRVAVGANVLTF.

The chain carries TRBV10-3 and TRBJ2-7; no clear D gene. Trimming cost V 8 bases and J 1 base, with 9 bases left between them. This CDR3 spans 12 amino acids. Per the germline V gene, CDR1 is ENHRY and CDR2 is SYGVKD. The DNA for the CDR3 is TGTGCCATCGGAGCAGAGTCCTACGAGCAGTACTTC. This translates into CAIGAESYEQYF.

The chain links TRBV29-1 to TRBJ2-3; 10 nucleotides match TRBD1. V was pared by 7 bases and J by 1 base, with 8 bases of the junction left unmatched. Germline loops: CDR1 SQVTM, CDR2 ANQGSEA. The CDR3 is 15 amino acids. The CDR3 here is CSGSGTGVRTDTQYF. The CDR3, as DNA: TGCAGCGGCTCCGGGACAGGGGTTCGCACAGATACGCAGTATTTT.

The sample holds a few counts of this clone. The chain has TRBV5-6 and TRBJ2-2, with D uncertain. Germline V gene data show CDR1 as SGHDT and CDR2 as YYEEEE. The CDR3 contains 15 residues. Trimming took off 0 bases at V and 7 bases at J, with 13 bases between the two ends. The CDR3 DNA follows: TGTGCCAGCAGCTTGGTACGCATCTCGGGCGGGGAGCTGTTTTTT. This sequence encodes CASSLVRISGGELFF.

In its sample, this clone was seen a few times. V and J are TRBV18 and TRBJ2-3, with D perhaps matching TRBD2 (5 bases). Trimming shortened V by 5 bases and J by 0 bases, and 6 bases separated the two germline ends. Germline CDR1 and CDR2: KGHSH and LQKENI. This CDR3 region has 13 residues. DNA for the CDR3: TGTGCCAGCTCAAGACTAAGCACAGATACGCAGTATTTT. Translation gives CASSRLSTDTQYF.

In nucleotides, the CDR3 is TGTGCCAGCAGCTTAGTTCACAGGGGAAACACTGAAGCTTTCTTT. Residues: CASSLVHRGNTEAFF. V is TRBV7-8 and J is TRBJ1-1; 7 nucleotides line up with TRBD1. This CDR3 contains 15 residues. Germline-derived CDR1 and CDR2 are SGHVS and FQNEAQ. The V and J ends lost 1 base and 2 bases, in that order; junction bases with no gene match: 4.

The chain couples TRBV24-1 to TRBJ1-6; tentative D call: TRBD1 (6 bases). Germline V gives CDR1 KGHDR, CDR2 SFDVKD. The CDR3 has 15 amino acids. The V end was cut by 3 bases, the J end by 7 bases, with 12 bases between. DNA for the CDR3: TGTGCCACCAGTGATCCCAGACAGGAAAATTCACCCCTCCACTTT. This encodes CATSDPRQENSPLHF.

The chain combines TRBV18 with TRBJ2-1; 9 nucleotides line up with TRBD2. CDR3 length equals 15 residues. CDR1 is KGHSH, CDR2 LQKENI, per germline. The V and J ends lost 3 bases and 3 bases, in that order; junction bases with no gene match: 3. The CDR3 coding sequence is TGTGCCAGCTCACCCAGGACTAGCGACTACAATGAGCAGTTCTTC. Translating gives CASSPRTSDYNEQFF.

The V gene is TRBV6-2 or TRBV6-3, the J gene TRBJ2-7; 12 bases line up with TRBD2. Trimming removed 0 bases from V and 4 bases from J; junction bases left unmatched: 4. Germline assignment: CDR1 MNHEY and CDR2 SVGEGT. The CDR3 totals 16 residues. Here the CDR3 DNA reads TGTGCCAGCAGTTACTCGATGACTAGCGGGAGTTACGAGCAGTACTTC. Encoded protein: CASSYSMTSGSYEQYF.

The chain links TRBV28 to TRBJ2-7; 8 nucleotides match TRBD1. Trimming cost V 6 bases and J 6 bases; bases outside gene matches: 4. The CDR3 length is 12 residues. Germline V gene data show CDR1 as MDHEN and CDR2 as SYDVKM. The CDR3 protein is CASRDRVREQYF. CDR3 nucleotides: TGTGCCAGCAGGGACAGGGTGCGCGAGCAGTACTTC.

Many counts were recorded for this clone. The rearrangement uses TRBV15 and TRBJ2-1; 9 bases fit TRBD2. Per the germline V gene, CDR1 is LNHNV and CDR2 is YYDKDF (reference sequence). CDR3 length: 14 amino acids. The V and J ends lost 6 bases and 6 bases, in that order; junction bases with no gene match: 6. This CDR3 is CATRDGLARNEQFF. The CDR3 nucleotides are TGTGCCACCAGGGACGGACTAGCGCGCAATGAGCAGTTCTTC.

The V and J genes are TRBV15 and TRBJ2-5; 13 bases align to TRBD2. Germline CDR1 reads LNHNV; CDR2 reads YYDKDF (reference sequence). CDR3 length: 21 amino acids. V dropped 0 bases and J dropped 3; count of bases not matched to a gene: 16. The CDR3 region has the DNA TGTGCCACCAGCAGAGATGGGGGACTAGCGGGACCTCATGACGGAGAAGAGACCCAGTACTTC. Translating it yields CATSRDGGLAGPHDGEETQYF.

The chain carries TRBV10-3 and TRBJ1-2; D perhaps matches TRBD1 (6 bases). The V and J ends lost 7 bases and 7 bases respectively, with 19 bases between them. Germline CDR1 ENHRY, CDR2 SYGVKD. The CDR3 extends over 14 amino acids. CDR3 coding DNA: TGTGCCATCACCGAAGAACAGGGTTCTTCTGGCTACACCTTC. Its protein is CAITEEQGSSGYTF.

This chain links TRBV6-5 with TRBJ2-7; a possible D gene is TRBD1 (6 bases). Trimming removed 2 bases at V and 0 bases at J, with 11 bases between. This CDR3 comprises 15 residues. Germline V lookup: CDR1 MNHEY, CDR2 SVGAGI. The CDR3 is CASSYSRQDSYEQYF. CDR3 DNA sequence: TGTGCCAGCAGTTACAGTCGACAGGACTCCTACGAGCAGTACTTC.

V is TRBV11-2 and J is TRBJ2-1, with D maybe TRBD2 (5 bases). Trimming took off 2 bases at V and 8 bases at J, with 13 bases between the two ends. The CDR3 contains 14 residues. Per germline, CDR1 SGHAT and CDR2 FQNNGV. The CDR3 DNA is TGTGCCAGCAGCTTACTAGCCCTATTCGATGAGCAGTTCTTC. Translating gives CASSLLALFDEQFF.

The CDR3, as DNA: TGTGCCAGCAGCCGTACTAGCGATGGCTACGAGCAGTACTTC. Translation: CASSRTSDGYEQYF. The genes are TRBV3-1 (or the pseudogene TRBV3-2) and TRBJ2-7, with 7 bases that match TRBD2. V lost 4 bases and J lost 3; bases outside the gene matches: 6. The length of the CDR3 is 14 residues. The V gene's germline CDR1 is LGHDT and CDR2 YNNKEL (reference sequence).

The rearrangement links TRBV15 to TRBJ2-5, with 9 bases lining up with TRBD2. CDR1 and CDR2 from the germline V gene are LNHNV and YYDKDF (reference sequence). V shed 0 bases and J 0 bases; nucleotides not matched to a gene: 5. The CDR3 totals 17 residues. The CDR3 sequence: CATSRDRSSGDQETQYF. For the CDR3, the DNA is TGTGCCACCAGCAGAGATCGTTCTAGCGGGGACCAAGAGACCCAGTACTTC.

This clone was observed a single time. The genes are TRBV25-1 and TRBJ1-4; TRBD1 matches at 7 bases. Germline CDR1 reads MGHDK; CDR2 reads SYGVNS. This CDR3 comprises 15 residues. Trimming at V came to 1 base and at J to 6 bases, leaving 5 bases not matched to a gene. This CDR3 is CASSESFGTDEKLFF. CDR3 DNA sequence: TGTGCCAGCAGTGAATCCTTCGGGACAGATGAAAAACTGTTTTTT.

The chain links TRBV4-2 to TRBJ2-7, with D possibly TRBD1 on 5 matching bases. Deletions cut 1 base from V and 1 base from J, with 8 bases between. CDR3 length equals 14 residues. Germline assignment: CDR1 LGHNA and CDR2 YNFKEQ. The CDR3 region is CASSQVQGSYEQYF. CDR3 nucleotide sequence: TGTGCCAGCAGCCAAGTCCAGGGATCCTACGAGCAGTACTTC.

This chain joins TRBV27 and TRBJ1-6; TRBD1 matches 7 bases. The V gene end was trimmed by 0 bases and the J gene end by 1 base; junction bases not matched to a gene: 12. From germline, CDR1 is MNHEY and CDR2 SMNVEV (reference sequence). CDR3 length: 20 residues. The CDR3 loop is CASSLSAPGTVWSYNSPLHF. CDR3 sequence (DNA): TGTGCCAGCAGTTTATCCGCCCCGGGGACAGTCTGGTCCTATAATTCACCCCTCCACTTT.

The genes are TRBV29-1 and TRBJ2-2; the match to TRBD1 covers 9 bases. There are 14 residues in the CDR3. Per germline, CDR1 SQVTM and CDR2 ANQGSEA. The V gene end was trimmed by 6 bases and the J gene end by 5 bases; junction bases not matched to a gene: 7. DNA for the CDR3: TGCAGCGTCGGGACAGGGAGGAGGACCGGGGAGCTGTTTTTT. Translated, it gives CSVGTGRRTGELFF.

This chain uses TRBV6-2 or TRBV6-3 with TRBJ1-5; D not resolved. CDR1 and CDR2 (germline): MNHEY, SVGEGT. The CDR3 length is 15 residues. Trimming removed 2 bases from V and 0 bases from J, with 8 bases in between. The CDR3 DNA reads TGTGCCAGCAGTTACGAGGGCCGTAGCAATCAGCCCCAGCATTTT. It specifies CASSYEGRSNQPQHF.